The 27 T cell receptor beta chains in this list originate from one sample, sequenced in a study of cytotoxic CD8 clonotypes in ibrutinib-treated CLL. TCRdb keeps only in-frame clones here, not all; method: immunoSEQ multiplex PCR. This table has fewer than 400,000 clones, roughly 70% appearing once. The specimen comprised PBMCs, sampled after 36 months of ibrutinib treatment. The receptors stem from a human donor with chronic lymphocytic leukemia.

This clone was observed once. The chain carries TRBV9 and TRBJ1-2; D not certain. The germline V and J ends were trimmed by 0 bases and 4 bases, with 10 bases remaining between them. The CDR3 runs 14 residues. Germline V gives CDR1 SGDLS, CDR2 YYNGEE. The DNA of the CDR3 is TGTGCCAGCAGCGTAGCTGGCCAGGTCTATGGCTACACCTTC. Translated: CASSVAGQVYGYTF.

This clone appeared a few times. The chain uses TRBV19 and TRBJ1-2; D is possibly TRBD1 (6 bases). Trimming pared 3 bases from V and 7 bases from J, leaving 18 bases between. CDR3 length equals 15 residues. Germline CDR1 and CDR2: LNHDA and SQIVND (reference sequence). CDR3 DNA: TGTGCCAGTAGTATTCCCGGCCGGGGGCAGGTTGGCTACACCTTC. Translated: CASSIPGRGQVGYTF.

The chain joins TRBV5-6 to TRBJ2-7; no clear D. V shed 0 bases and J shed 6 bases, with 16 bases lying between them. The length of the CDR3 is 15 residues. The germline CDR1 and CDR2 sequences are SGHDT and YYEEEE. This chain's CDR3 is CASSLVGQVLGEQYF. CDR3 nucleotide sequence: TGTGCCAGCAGCTTGGTCGGGCAGGTTCTTGGCGAGCAGTACTTC.

This sequence joins TRBV5-5 and TRBJ1-1; D unresolved. Germline V gene sequence: CDR1 SGHKS, CDR2 YYEKEE (reference sequence). V gave up 2 bases and J gave up 0 bases, with 14 bases separating them. The CDR3 length is 16 residues. The CDR3 nucleotides are TGTGCCAGCAGCTTTGTTGGACCCATGATGAACACTGAAGCTTTCTTT. It translates to CASSFVGPMMNTEAFF.

The chain couples TRBV27 to TRBJ1-2; TRBD1 matches at 9 bases. Germline values: CDR1 MNHEY, CDR2 SMNVEV (reference sequence). With 2 bases clipped from V and 4 bases from J, the junction kept 2 bases outside the gene matches. The CDR3 is 14 amino acids. The CDR3 region is CASSLGQGIYGYTF. The CDR3 DNA follows: TGTGCCAGCAGTTTAGGACAGGGGATCTATGGCTACACCTTC.

CDR3 in amino acids: CASSQRRASGTPPKDSYEQYF. The CDR3 nucleotides are TGCGCCAGCAGCCAAAGGCGCGCCTCTGGGACCCCGCCTAAGGATTCCTACGAGCAGTACTTC. The V and J genes are TRBV4-1 and TRBJ2-7; either TRBD1 or TRBD2 may supply D (5 bases each). CDR3 length: 21 amino acids. Germline V lookup: CDR1 MGHRA, CDR2 YSYEKL. The V gene lost 2 bases and the J gene lost 1 base, with 30 bases spanning the gap.

V usage is TRBV4-2 and J usage is TRBJ2-1; 7 bases align to TRBD2. V was pared by 1 base and J by 6 bases, with 9 bases of the junction left unmatched. Per germline, CDR1 LGHNA and CDR2 YNFKEQ. The CDR3 runs 16 residues. The DNA of the CDR3 is TGTGCCAGCAGCCAAGTGGTGGGAGGGCCCGTCAATGAGCAGTTCTTC. It codes for CASSQVVGGPVNEQFF.

This clone was detected a few times. The chain couples TRBV12-5 to TRBJ2-7; TRBD1 agrees at 7 bases. The length of the CDR3 is 14 residues. Germline assignment: CDR1 LGHNT and CDR2 FRNRAP. The junction had 12 bases not matched to a gene; V was cut back by 7 bases and J by 6 bases. Written as DNA, the CDR3 is TGTGCTAGTGCCCCATCACCGGGACAGATCGAGCAGTACTTC. Amino acids: CASAPSPGQIEQYF. The full variable domain, completed using reference TRBV12-5 and TRBJ2-7, is DARVTQTPRHKVTEMGQEVTMRCQPILGHNTVFWYRQTMMQGLELLAYFRNRAPLDDSGMPKDRFSAEMPDATLATLKIQPSEPRDSAVYFCASAPSPGQIEQYFGPGTRLTVT.

This rearrangement joins TRBV7-2 to TRBJ1-5; TRBD1 might be the D (6 bases). The ends were cut back, 3 bases at V and 2 bases at J, with 11 bases in the middle. CDR3 length: 15 amino acids. CDR1 is SGHTA and CDR2 is FQGNSA in the germline V gene. The CDR3 DNA reads TGTGCCAGCAGCTTCCATTGGACAGGCAATCAGCCCCAGCATTTT. Translated, it gives CASSFHWTGNQPQHF. The full variable domain, in which reference TRBV7-2 and TRBJ1-5 provide the parts outside the CDR3, is GAGVSQSPSNKVTEKGKDVELRCDPISGHTALYWYRQSLGQGLEFLIYFQGNSAPDKSGLPSDRFSAERTGGSVSTLTIQRTQQEDSAVYLCASSFHWTGNQPQHFGDGTRLSIL.

The chain links TRBV5-4 to TRBJ2-3, with D possibly TRBD2 on 6 matching bases. Germline values: CDR1 SGHNT, CDR2 YYREEE (reference sequence). V dropped 0 bases and J dropped 0 bases, with 11 bases sitting between them. CDR3 length: 16 residues. The DNA of the CDR3 is TGTGCCAGCAGCTTGGGCCTAGCGAAGAGCACAGATACGCAGTATTTT. It codes for CASSLGLAKSTDTQYF.

J is TRBJ1-1 and V is TRBV6-5; D remains ambiguous. V lost 6 bases and J 0 bases, leaving 8 bases between the germline ends. The CDR3 has 13 amino acids. Germline loops: CDR1 MNHEY, CDR2 SVGAGI. CDR3 coding DNA: TGTGCCAGCAGGGCCAATATGAACACTGAAGCTTTCTTT. It yields the protein CASRANMNTEAFF.

A remark on this clone: An end of the junction does not agree with germline; a read error may underlie this. The genes are TRBV15 and TRBJ2-7; TRBD1 is a possible D gene (5 bases). The CDR3 runs 12 residues. Germline V gene data show CDR1 as LNHNV and CDR2 as YYDKDF (reference sequence). CDR3: CATSREGWTPTF. In DNA form, the CDR3 reads TGTGCCACCAGCAGAGAGGGCTGGACACCGACATTC. Filled out from reference TRBV15 and TRBJ2-7, the complete variable domain reads DAMVIQNPRYQVTQFGKPVTLSCSQTLNHNVMYWYQQKSSQAPKLLFHYYDKDFNNEADTPDNFQSRRPNTSFCFLDIRSPGLGDTAMYLCATSREGWTPTFGPGTRLTVT.

This clone was found once. Other nucleotide sequences from this sample produce the same CDR3. The CDR3 sequence is CASSPRTSGQETQYF. The CDR3 nucleotides read TGTGCCAGCTCACCACGCACTAGCGGCCAAGAGACCCAGTACTTC. The gene calls are TRBV18 and TRBJ2-5; TRBD2 matches at 8 bases. Trimming took 1 base from V and 1 from J; bases not matched to a gene: 2. The CDR3 is 15 residues long. Per germline, CDR1 KGHSH and CDR2 LQKENI.

V usage is TRBV2 and J usage is TRBJ1-6; a weak D match, TRBD1 (6 bases). This CDR3 comprises 13 residues. Trimming took 7 bases from V and 7 from J, leaving 11 bases between them. CDR1 and CDR2 from the germline V gene are SNHLY and FYNNEI. The chain's CDR3 is CASIGGRNSPLHF. CDR3 DNA sequence: TGTGCCAGCATAGGGGGTCGGAATTCACCCCTCCACTTT.

This clone was picked up a small number of times. The chain uses TRBV14 and TRBJ2-7, with D perhaps TRBD2 (6 bases). The CDR3 length is 16 residues. Germline CDR1 SGHDN, CDR2 FVKESK. V was pared by 4 bases and J by 0 bases, with 16 bases between. CDR3 loop: CASSPLAGTSSYEQYF. The CDR3 coding sequence is TGTGCCAGCAGCCCCTTGGCGGGAACGAGCTCCTACGAGCAGTACTTC.

The chain joins TRBV19 to TRBJ1-5, with D perhaps TRBD1 (5 bases). Looked up from germline, CDR1 is LNHDA and CDR2 is SQIVND (reference sequence). Trimming cost V 4 bases and J 0 bases, with 10 bases left between them. The CDR3 contains 15 residues. The CDR3 nucleotides are TGTGCCAGTAGTACAACAGGAAATAGCAATCAGCCCCAGCATTTT. Translated, it gives CASSTTGNSNQPQHF.

The chain is built from TRBV9 and TRBJ2-7; D possibly uses TRBD1 or TRBD2 (5 bases each). The CDR3 length is 14 residues. Per the germline V gene, CDR1 is SGDLS and CDR2 is YYNGEE. V lost 3 bases and J lost 2, with 12 bases in between. CDR3 in amino acids: CASSADLGAYEQYF. As DNA, the CDR3 is TGTGCCAGCAGCGCGGACCTGGGGGCCTACGAGCAGTACTTC.

The gene calls are TRBV4-1 and TRBJ2-3; maybe TRBD2 (5 bases). Germline V CDR1 and CDR2: MGHRA, YSYEKL. Trimming took 0 bases from V and 8 from J, leaving 9 bases between them. The CDR3 covers 13 residues. The CDR3 region is CASSQDKAGTQYF. The CDR3 DNA reads TGCGCCAGCAGCCAAGATAAGGCGGGTACGCAGTATTTT.

The genes are TRBV7-3 and TRBJ2-3; the D gene could be TRBD1 or TRBD2 (5 bases each). Trimming removed 5 bases from V and 5 bases from J, with 17 bases in between. Germline V gives CDR1 SGHTA, CDR2 FQGTGA. This CDR3 has 15 residues. The CDR3 nucleotides are TGTGCCAGCAGCCTAGAGGGGACGGCGGGAGATACGCAGTATTTT. Translated, it gives CASSLEGTAGDTQYF. Variable domain in full (rest from reference TRBV7-3 and TRBJ2-3): GAGVSQTPSNKVTEKGKYVELRCDPISGHTALYWYRQSLGQGPEFLIYFQGTGAADDSGLPNDRFFAVRPEGSVSTLKIQRTERGDSAVYLCASSLEGTAGDTQYFGPGTRLTVL.

The rearrangement joins TRBV6-5 to TRBJ2-7, with unresolved D. CDR1 is MNHEY, CDR2 SVGAGI, per germline. The V gene lost 0 bases and the J gene lost 4 bases, with 13 bases spanning the gap. The CDR3 consists of 15 residues. This chain's CDR3 is CASSYSGYWGYEQYF. The CDR3 DNA follows: TGTGCCAGCAGTTACTCCGGTTACTGGGGTTACGAGCAGTACTTC.

J is TRBJ1-2 and V is TRBV13, with 12 bases that match TRBD1. This CDR3 is 15 amino acids long. CDR1 and CDR2 from the germline V gene are PRHDT and FYEKMQ (reference sequence). The ends lost 3 bases at V and 6 bases at J; junction bases unmatched: 5. As DNA, the CDR3 is TGTGCCAGCAGCTTCTGGGACAGGGGGCGGGATGGCTACACCTTC. It codes for CASSFWDRGRDGYTF.

This clone was seen a few times. The V call is TRBV4-1, the J call TRBJ1-1; D remains ambiguous. CDR3 length: 13 residues. V shed 4 bases and J shed 1 base, with 7 bases lying between them. Germline V lookup: CDR1 MGHRA, CDR2 YSYEKL. The CDR3: CASSLGRNTEAFF. CDR3 coding DNA: TGCGCCAGCAGCCTAGGACGGAACACTGAAGCTTTCTTT.

The rearrangement links TRBV19 to TRBJ2-7, with D perhaps given as TRBD1 or TRBD2 (5 bases each). Germline assignment: CDR1 LNHDA and CDR2 SQIVND (reference sequence). Trimming stripped 3 bases from V and 7 bases from J, with 16 bases between. The length of the CDR3 is 14 residues. CDR3: CASSIKGTVGEQYF. CDR3 nucleotide sequence: TGTGCCAGTAGTATCAAAGGGACCGTAGGAGAGCAGTACTTC.

This chain joins TRBV10-2 and TRBJ2-1; D is ambiguous. This CDR3 region has 15 residues. Germline V gives CDR1 WSHSY, CDR2 SAAADI. Trimming removed 2 bases at V and 3 bases at J, with 11 bases between. The CDR3 nucleotides are TGCGCCAGCAGTGAGGCTCTCCGTCGCTACAATGAGCAGTTCTTC. Protein: CASSEALRRYNEQFF.

This chain uses TRBV2 with TRBJ2-1; 8 positions match TRBD2. Losses at the gene ends were 8 bases for V and 2 bases for J; bases not matched to a gene: 2. CDR3 length: 13 residues. Germline assignment: CDR1 SNHLY and CDR2 FYNNEI. CDR3 sequence: CASPGGTYNEQFF. The CDR3 nucleotides are TGTGCCAGCCCGGGGGGGACCTACAATGAGCAGTTCTTC.

This clone came up a few times. CDR3 protein: CASSDHPGVRLFF. The DNA for the CDR3 is TGTGCCAGCAGTGATCACCCCGGGGTGAGACTGTTTTTT. The chain joins TRBV27 to TRBJ1-4, with no clear D. The CDR3 totals 13 residues. The germline V and J ends were trimmed by 5 bases and 13 bases, with 17 bases remaining between them. Germline values: CDR1 MNHEY, CDR2 SMNVEV (reference sequence).

With regard to this clone: In the same sample, other DNA sequences code for this CDR3. The chain employs TRBV5-4 and TRBJ2-1; 15 positions agree with TRBD2. Germline V CDR1 and CDR2: SGHNT, YYREEE (reference sequence). The CDR3 has 18 residues. Losses at the gene ends were 4 bases for V and 0 bases for J; bases not matched to a gene: 5. This CDR3 is CASSPGLAGGSSYNEQFF. Here the CDR3 DNA reads TGTGCCAGCAGCCCCGGACTAGCGGGGGGGAGCTCCTACAATGAGCAGTTCTTC.